This T cell receptor beta chain was captured by sequencing in a study of T cell responses to AZD1222 COVID-19 vaccine. Broader study findings: With dominance at 160-218 and 743-854, vaccine-associated CD4 TCRs spanned spike. The donors showed a predominance of white British ancestry and of females, with possible underestimation of clonal diversity. Among AZD1222 vaccinees, only six were seropositive at baseline. Only after the peak T cell response were repertoires sampled.

From germline, CDR1 is MNHEY and CDR2 SVGEGT. V lost 4 bases and J 0 bases, leaving 7 bases between the germline ends. The CDR3 covers 14 residues. About this clone itself: Its antigen remains unknown.

Generated by immunoSEQ multiplex PCR, the TCRdb table keeps only in-frame clones and is missing some. The table includes tens of thousands of clones, 75% to 95% detected once. The J gene is TRBJ2-4, the V gene TRBV6-2 or TRBV6-3; D ambiguous. This specimen was peripheral blood, taken on day 0 of MenACWY control vaccination. This clonotype was sampled from an adult in good health. DNA of the CDR3: TGTGCCAGCAGTTCGTGGTTAGCCAAAAACATTCAGTACTTC. Encoded protein: CASSSWLAKNIQYF.